This TCR beta chain comes out of a study of beta chain features in type 1 diabetes. Germline V CDR1 and CDR2: MDHEN, SYDVKM. CDR3 size: 14 residues. Losses at the gene ends were 6 bases for V and 6 bases for J; bases not matched to a gene: 7. On this clone: Its antigen is not identified.

cDNA synthesis used the whole RNA isolate, giving expressed TCRB sequences. Profiled with immunoSEQ multiplex PCR; TCRdb holds only in-frame clones, not every one. The sample includes hundreds of thousands of clones, around 15% of them seen just once. Study-wide results and caveats: VDJ junctions from patients with type 1 diabetes contained fewer insertions and more deletions. Type 1 diabetes patients showed a moderate but significant shortening of TCRB CDR3s in all four CD4+ subsets.

This clonotype originated in a man younger than 35 with type 1 diabetes. The chain couples TRBV28 to TRBJ1-2; TRBD1 aligns across 10 bases. Sequencing was performed on naive CD4+ T cells from blood. CDR3 amino acids: CASRPDRGFDGYTF. DNA for the CDR3: TGTGCCAGCAGACCGGACAGGGGGTTTGATGGCTACACCTTC.